The 14 T cell receptor beta chains listed next were all sequenced from one sample in a study of tumor-infiltrating lymphocytes in primary liver carcinoma. With a constant-region primer, TCR beta cDNA was made from about 0.55 ug of total RNA. Slightly modified ARM-PCR with three nested multiplex PCR rounds yielded TCR beta libraries. The opening two PCR rounds, around 9 cycles each, paired TRBV1-TRBV30 forward primers with a C-beta reverse primer. From the multiplex PCR reads, TCRdb called clonotypes with MiXCR, one entry per CDR3 protein. Among 95,000 to 150,000 distinct CDR3 sequences listed, roughly 75% were seen once. For each extraction, RNA and DNA were obtained together from 20-30 mg of unsorted bulk tissue. Sample: tumor-adjacent normal liver tissue. Source of these receptors: a woman aged 60-70 years with primary liver carcinoma and hepatitis B virus infection.

This clonotype was seen many times. This chain connects TRBV28 to TRBJ1-1; D is unresolved. This CDR3 region has 14 residues. Germline V gives CDR1 MDHEN, CDR2 SYDVKM. The ends were cut back, 3 bases at V and 0 bases at J, with 8 bases in the middle. CDR3 in DNA: TGTGCCAGCAGTTTTTACAGACTGAACACTGAAGCTTTCTTT. The encoded protein is CASSFYRLNTEAFF.

Comments on this clonotype: The germline gene is not matched at one end of the junction; a read error may be the cause. V usage is TRBV11-2 and J usage is TRBJ2-7; the match to TRBD2 covers 12 bases. The CDR3 is made up of 17 amino acids. Germline values: CDR1 SGHAT, CDR2 FQNNGV. The CDR3 bases are TGCGCCAGCCGCTACAACCAATCGGGACTAGCGGGCGGGGAGCAGTACTTC. Protein product: CASRYNQSGLAGGEQYF.

Worth noting for this clonotype: At one end, the junction sequence differs from germline, possibly due to a read error. The V gene is TRBV29-1, the J gene TRBJ1-6, with TRBD1 as a possible D gene (6 bases). This CDR3 is 13 amino acids long. Germline V gene data show CDR1 as SQVTM and CDR2 as ANQGSEA. CDR3: CSVTQGVNSPHHF. The CDR3 DNA sequence: TGCAGCGTGACACAGGGAGTCAATTCACCCCACCACTTT.

V gene TRBV6-6 combines with J gene TRBJ2-7, with 7 positions matching TRBD2. Germline CDR1 reads MNHNY; CDR2 reads SVGAGI (reference sequence). With 7 bases clipped from V and 2 bases from J, the junction kept 5 bases outside the gene matches. This CDR3 is 13 amino acids long. The CDR3 DNA sequence: TGTGCCAGCACCCGACGGGAGGCCTACGAGCAGTACTTC. It yields the protein CASTRREAYEQYF.

Only a few counts were recorded for this clonotype. A much larger clone sits a single nucleotide away, making a read error possible. Because it lacks the conserved phenylalanine or tryptophan at the end, this CDR3 is likely a read error. This sequence joins TRBV29-1 and TRBJ1-5, with D tentatively TRBD1 (5 bases). This CDR3 comprises 16 residues. CDR1 is SQVTM, CDR2 ANQGSEA, per germline. In nucleotides, the CDR3 is TGCGGCGCCAAAGATGGGGGACCCTTTAGCAATCAGCCCCAGCATCTT. It specifies CGAKDGGPFSNQPQHL.

This clonotype was counted at least ten times. The rearrangement links TRBV7-8 to TRBJ1-5; no clear D. Germline V gene sequence: CDR1 SGHVS, CDR2 FQNEAQ. The CDR3 runs 16 residues. Trimming shortened V by 6 bases and J by 0 bases, and 15 bases separated the two germline ends. The chain's CDR3 is CASSPISPYSNQPQHF. Here the CDR3 DNA reads TGTGCCAGCAGTCCCATTTCGCCTTATAGCAATCAGCCCCAGCATTTT. The entire variable domain, with the rest obtained from reference TRBV7-8 and TRBJ1-5, is as follows: GAGVSQSPRYKVAKRGQDVALRCDPISGHVSLFWYQQALGQGPEFLTYFQNEAQLDKSGLPSDRFFAERPEGSVSTLKIQRTQQEDSAVYLCASSPISPYSNQPQHFGDGTRLSIL.

The chain recombines TRBV11-2 with TRBJ2-4; TRBD2 matches 10 bases. The germline V gene has CDR1 SGHAT and CDR2 FQNNGV. Trimming took 7 bases from V and 15 from J; bases not matched to a gene: 24. The length of the CDR3 is 17 residues. As DNA, the CDR3 is TGTGCCAGCAACCCAGGCAGGCTACTAAGCGGGAGGGACACTCTGTACTTC. It encodes CASNPGRLLSGRDTLYF. The full variable domain, with the rest looked up from reference TRBV11-2 and TRBJ2-4, is EAGVAQSPRYKIIEKRQSVAFWCNPISGHATLYWYQQILGQGPKLLIQFQNNGVVDDSQLPKDRFSAERLKGVDSTLKIQPAKLEDSAVYLCASNPGRLLSGRDTLYFGAGTRLSVL.

Regarding this clonotype: It may be a read error: a sequence one base away is much more abundant. The chain links TRBV28 to TRBJ2-7, with TRBD2 matching over 7 bases. From germline, CDR1 is MDHEN and CDR2 SYDVKM. The CDR3 runs 17 residues. The V gene end was trimmed by 2 bases and the J gene end by 4 bases; junction bases not matched to a gene: 14. This chain's CDR3 is CASSLRVMGGSIYEQYF. In DNA, the CDR3 is TGTGCCAGCAGTTTACGGGTGATGGGCGGGAGTATATACGAGCAGTACTTC. The whole variable domain, remainder taken from reference TRBV28 and TRBJ2-7, is DVKVTQSSRYLVKRTGEKVFLECVQDMDHENMFWYRQDPGLGLRLIYFSYDVKMKEKGDIPEGYSVSREKKERFSLILESASTNQTSMYLCASSLRVMGGSIYEQYFGPGTRLTVT.

Worth noting for this clonotype: Possible read error: a much larger clone is one base away. V is TRBV5-1 and J is TRBJ2-2; unclear D gene. Germline CDR1 reads SGHRS; CDR2 reads YFSETQ. The CDR3 runs to 11 residues. Trimming left V 7 bases short and J 10 bases short, with 11 bases between. The CDR3 loop reads CASGYQEELFF. In DNA form, the CDR3 reads TGCGCCAGCGGATATCAGGAGGAGCTGTTTTTT.

This clonotype was found many times. The rearrangement joins TRBV4-1 to TRBJ1-5; 8 bases fit TRBD1. With V trimmed by 3 bases and J by 5 bases, 6 bases remained unmatched. The germline V gene encodes CDR1 MGHRA and CDR2 YSYEKL. CDR3 length equals 15 residues. The CDR3 DNA reads as TGCGCCAGCAGCCAGGTGGACAGGGCGGATCAGCCCCAGCATTTT. Translation: CASSQVDRADQPQHF.

Concerning this clonotype itself: An end of the junction differs from the germline gene, which may be a read error. The rearrangement uses TRBV5-6 and TRBJ2-1; 7 nucleotides align to TRBD2. CDR1 and CDR2 (germline): SGHDT, YYEEEE. The CDR3 is 16 residues long. The CDR3 DNA reads as TGTGCCAGCAGCTTGGCTCGCGGGAGATCCTACAAAGAGCAGTTCTTC. Protein sequence: CASSLARGRSYKEQFF.

Many counts were recorded for this clonotype. This chain links TRBV12-3 or TRBV12-4 with TRBJ2-5, with 8 bases that match TRBD1. V lost 5 bases to trimming and J lost 1 base; unmatched junction nucleotides: 6. The CDR3 is 15 amino acids. CDR3 in amino acids: CASSPKTGAQETQYF. The CDR3 nucleotides read TGTGCCAGCAGTCCTAAGACAGGGGCCCAAGAGACCCAGTACTTC.

The table lists this clonotype with many counts. The chain carries TRBV28 and TRBJ1-4, with D possibly being TRBD1 (5 bases). Germline values: CDR1 MDHEN, CDR2 SYDVKM. The ends were cut back, 7 bases at V and 7 bases at J, with 19 bases in the middle. This CDR3 contains 15 residues. CDR3 region: CASNSIRQGGEKLFF. In DNA form, the CDR3 reads TGTGCCAGCAACAGCATCCGCCAGGGTGGTGAAAAACTGTTTTTT.

With regard to this clonotype: The CDR3 does not end in the conserved phenylalanine or tryptophan, so this is likely a read error. This sequence joins TRBV12-3 or TRBV12-4 and TRBJ2-5; D perhaps matches TRBD2 (6 bases). Deletions cut 3 bases from V and 7 bases from J, with 18 bases between. This CDR3 has 15 amino acids. CDR3 sequence reads: CASSFRSGGPGTQYI. CDR3 DNA: TGTGCCAGCAGTTTTCGTTCAGGAGGGCCCGGGACCCAGTACATC.